Included here is one T cell receptor beta chain sequence, with context. Its recognized antigen is unknown. No per-base quality is available; no much larger clone lies one base away. The library was prepared using the immunoSEQ multiplex PCR assay. Adaptive Biotechnology amplified the CDR3 regions from genomic DNA with a two-step multiplex PCR designed to control amplification bias. In the first PCR, primers covered every V and J gene segment, and in the second PCR, barcodes and Illumina adapters were added. CDR3 libraries were sequenced using an Illumina instrument. Per the original workflow: The analysis drew on both the pipelines supplied by the vendor and custom analysis of the raw data in R/Bioconductor running R version 3.3.0. Clonality, which ranges from 0 to 1, was calculated as the inverse of the normalised Shannon entropy across all productive clones. High-frequency clones were defined as the share of the repertoire taken up by the top 100 clones, keeping only clones that passed a 95% confidence test. Repertoire diversity was measured with the Simpson index, and overlap between samples was measured with the Morisita-Horn index. TCRdb took over this immuneACCESS table, retaining in-frame rearrangements with V and J assigned. Such tables are incomplete; in checked studies, under half of the missing clones stem from an unresolved V gene, and the remainder is unexplained. Clonal size and the V and J genes are those of that table, whereas D and trimming came from the DNA. This sample is represented by about 17,000 clones; 76% of them were singletons. Together, the top ten hold about 4% of the sample.

The data were taken from a study of T cell repertoires in ileal Crohn's disease (dated by TCRdb to the late 2010s). With respect to the entire study: The median duration of disease was approximately 7.9 years, and at the time of surgery 35% of patients were active smokers. All patients had surgery for a complication: stricturing disease in about 60% and penetrating disease in roughly 39%. Roughly half of the patients were given postoperative therapy, with around eleven receiving thiopurines and approximately 17 receiving anti-TNF agents. M0 samples consisted of biopsies taken from the inflamed part of the ileum in the surgical resection specimen. About 500 nanograms of biopsy DNA per sample were submitted for commercial TCRB immunosequencing. TCR repertoire analysis was performed in about 61 Crohn's disease patients drawn from a prospective multicentre cohort. The study was conducted in parallel with a multicentre cohort built to find predictors of early endoscopic recurrence after ileocolonic resection. Endoscopic postoperative recurrence was defined as a Rutgeerts score above i0. The study sequenced 171 mucosal samples from some 55 patients, taken at several locations on the surgical specimen and at postoperative endoscopy. The investigation overall reported the following: Mucosal CD4 and CD8 T cells were sorted and sequenced only in a subgroup of patients, whose size was not stated. Higher high-frequency clone percentages at surgery were associated with endoscopic recurrence; all patients with clonality above 26.8% (18/57) had recurrence. A significantly higher proportion of clonal expansions was observed in active smokers at surgery than in non-smokers (about 25% vs 20%, p=0.02). Compared with CD4 T cells, sorted CD8 T cells contained more high-frequency clones, which suggests that the mucosal expansions were mostly CD8.

The CDR3 numbers 14 residues from cysteine through phenylalanine. CDR3 DNA is the only sequence kept; it has 42 bases, read in frame from the first base. CDR1 and CDR2 (MNHNS, SASEGT) derive from the germline V gene. V and J are truncated by 6 bases and 2 bases respectively, leaving an intervening sequence of 14 bases. The time point label of this sample denotes: inflamed ileum from the surgical specimen. Eligible patients were adults with ileal or ileocolonic Crohn's disease who had an indication for ileocolonic resection. Before DNA extraction, whole ileal mucosal biopsies were kept frozen at -80 degrees C. Genomic DNA was isolated from frozen whole biopsies using a TRizol-based method, and the DNA was quantified with a NanoDrop 2000 spectrophotometer.

The rearrangement joined TRBV6-1 to TRBJ2-7, and the D gene may be TRBD1, 5 bases matching. The TCR comes from an adult with Crohn's disease. Material: ileal tissue. The CDR3 corresponds to CASRTTANTYEQYF. The DNA reads TGTGCCAGCAGGACGACAGCCAATACCTACGAGCAGTACTTC.